Presented here are 27 T cell receptor beta chains from one specimen sequenced in a study of identifying expanded T cells in peripheral blood. Clones were read by immunoSEQ multiplex PCR, and TCRdb kept only the in-frame ones, dropping some. Here the sample spans roughly 96,000 clones, over 75% being singletons. The material sequenced was blood. These TCRs come from a person aged 18 to 70 in good health.

The rearrangement links TRBV5-1 to TRBJ2-5, with 9 bases fitting TRBD1. CDR1 SGHRS and CDR2 YFSETQ come from the germline V gene. V lost 1 base and J lost 5; bases outside the gene matches: 9. CDR3 length equals 16 residues. CDR3 sequence (DNA): TGCGCCAGCAGCTTGTCTACACAGGGGGCGCAGGAGACCCAGTACTTC. Amino acids: CASSLSTQGAQETQYF.

The CDR3 bases are TGTGCCACCAGCAGAGATCAGGGGACGGCGGATGAGCAGTTCTTC. This encodes CATSRDQGTADEQFF. The rearrangement joins TRBV15 to TRBJ2-1, with D possibly being TRBD1 (6 bases). Germline CDR1 is LNHNV and CDR2 is YYDKDF (reference sequence). Trimming took 0 bases from V and 8 from J, leaving 14 bases between them. CDR3 size: 15 residues.

This sequence joins TRBV5-3 and TRBJ1-2; no clear D. TRBV5-3 is an ORF; its function is uncertain. This CDR3 contains 11 residues. Trimming took 2 bases from V and 8 from J, leaving 7 bases between them. This CDR3 reads CARSFAQGYTF. The CDR3 nucleotides are TGTGCCAGAAGCTTCGCGCAGGGCTACACCTTC.

This sequence joins TRBV9 and TRBJ2-5; a weak D match, TRBD2 (6 bases). The CDR3 has 15 residues. V lost 4 bases and J lost 6, with 19 bases in between. CDR1 and CDR2 from the germline V gene are SGDLS and YYNGEE. The CDR3 DNA follows: TGTGCCAGCAGCCCATCGTCGGGGGAGACTCAGACCCAGTACTTC. Protein sequence: CASSPSSGETQTQYF.

The chain is built from TRBV6-1 and TRBJ1-5, with D perhaps TRBD1 (5 bases). Germline CDR1 MNHNS, CDR2 SASEGT. The CDR3 runs 13 residues. Between the trimmed V and J ends, which lost 2 bases and 9 bases, there was a span of 11 bases. Written as DNA, the CDR3 is TGTGCCAGCAGTGAATTGGGCGGGGGGCCCCAGCATTTT. It translates to CASSELGGGPQHF.

The chain employs TRBV19 and TRBJ1-1; no reliable D call. CDR3 length: 15 amino acids. CDR1 and CDR2 from the germline V gene are LNHDA and SQIVND (reference sequence). V shed 3 bases and J shed 4 bases, with 15 bases lying between them. This chain's CDR3 is CASSIEGYPGTEAFF. CDR3 nucleotide sequence: TGTGCCAGTAGTATTGAAGGATACCCAGGCACTGAAGCTTTCTTT.

V gene TRBV6-6 combines with J gene TRBJ2-7, with 10 bases fitting TRBD1. Per the germline V gene, CDR1 is MNHNY and CDR2 is SVGAGI (reference sequence). This CDR3 has 15 amino acids. The ends lost 2 bases at V and 7 bases at J; junction bases unmatched: 8. DNA of the CDR3: TGTGCCAGCAGTTACGGTGGACAGGGGGAAGTGGAGCAGTACTTC. This translates into CASSYGGQGEVEQYF.

The chain carries TRBV13 and TRBJ2-7; D unclear. The CDR3 is made up of 14 amino acids. With 1 base removed from V and 6 bases from J, the gap between germline ends came to 13 bases. The germline V gene encodes CDR1 PRHDT and CDR2 FYEKMQ (reference sequence). For the CDR3, the DNA is TGTGCCAGCAGCTTAGAGGGTAGTATCGGCGAGCAGTACTTC. Amino acids: CASSLEGSIGEQYF.

This sequence joins TRBV2 and TRBJ2-1, with D hard to call. The V end was cut by 6 bases, the J end by 7 bases, with 19 bases between. The V gene's germline CDR1 is SNHLY and CDR2 FYNNEI. The CDR3 has 15 residues. CDR3 amino acids: CASRGMSTSKNEQFF. CDR3 in DNA: TGTGCCAGCAGGGGTATGTCCACGTCTAAGAATGAGCAGTTCTTC.

The gene calls are TRBV19 and TRBJ1-5, with 9 positions matching TRBD1. V dropped 2 bases and J dropped 7; count of bases not matched to a gene: 21. From germline, CDR1 is LNHDA and CDR2 SQIVND (reference sequence). The length of the CDR3 is 20 residues. CDR3 amino acids: CASSIWLVGQGGIVRQPQHF. In DNA, the CDR3 is TGTGCCAGTAGTATATGGTTGGTGGGACAGGGTGGGATAGTAAGGCAGCCCCAGCATTTT. Together with reference TRBV19 and TRBJ1-5, the CDR3 gives the full variable domain: DGGITQSPKYLFRKEGQNVTLSCEQNLNHDAMYWYRQDPGQGLRLIYYSQIVNDFQKGDIAEGYSVSREKKESFPLTVTSAQKNPTAFYLCASSIWLVGQGGIVRQPQHFGDGTRLSIL.

The rearrangement uses TRBV19 and TRBJ1-2; the match to TRBD1 covers 10 bases. Looked up from germline, CDR1 is LNHDA and CDR2 is SQIVND (reference sequence). CDR3 length: 14 residues. V was pared by 10 bases and J by 4 bases, with 9 bases of the junction left unmatched. CDR3 DNA: TGTGCCACCTCGAAGAGACAGGGGGCCTATGGCTACACCTTC. Translation gives CATSKRQGAYGYTF.

V gene TRBV7-8 combines with J gene TRBJ1-5; 7 bases align to TRBD1. V shed 5 bases and J 4 bases; nucleotides not matched to a gene: 2. Germline V lookup: CDR1 SGHVS, CDR2 FQNEAQ. The CDR3 is made up of 13 amino acids. The CDR3 DNA is TGTGCCAGCAGCGTGGGACAGAATCAGCCCCAGCATTTT. Its translation: CASSVGQNQPQHF.

This clone appeared many times. The chain carries TRBV19 and TRBJ1-5; D gene ambiguous. The CDR3 consists of 13 residues. The ends were cut back, 8 bases at V and 6 bases at J, with 14 bases in the middle. The V gene's germline CDR1 is LNHDA and CDR2 SQIVND (reference sequence). The CDR3 nucleotides read TGTGCCAGTTCCTGGTCGGAAGGTCAGCCCCAGCATTTT. It yields the protein CASSWSEGQPQHF. The full variable domain, its missing parts supplied by reference TRBV19 and TRBJ1-5, is DGGITQSPKYLFRKEGQNVTLSCEQNLNHDAMYWYRQDPGQGLRLIYYSQIVNDFQKGDIAEGYSVSREKKESFPLTVTSAQKNPTAFYLCASSWSEGQPQHFGDGTRLSIL.

The V gene is TRBV28, the J gene TRBJ1-4, with no clear D. Germline CDR1 MDHEN, CDR2 SYDVKM. Between the trimmed V and J ends, which lost 8 bases and 8 bases, there was a span of 12 bases. CDR3 length equals 12 residues. The DNA of the CDR3 is TGTGCCAGCCAGACGCCGAAGGAAAAACTGTTTTTT. Translation: CASQTPKEKLFF.

In its sample, this clone was seen once. The gene calls are TRBV4-1 and TRBJ1-2; no clear D gene. The germline V gene encodes CDR1 MGHRA and CDR2 YSYEKL. The V end lost 1 base, the J end lost 2 bases, and 11 bases lay between the germline ends. This CDR3 has 15 residues. CDR3 nucleotide sequence: TGCGCCAGCAGCCAAGTATACGGGCTCAACTATGGCTACACCTTC. Translated: CASSQVYGLNYGYTF.

The chain couples TRBV2 to TRBJ1-2; TRBD1 might be the D (6 bases). Per the germline V gene, CDR1 is SNHLY and CDR2 is FYNNEI. V shed 5 bases and J shed 4 bases, with 11 bases lying between them. CDR3 length equals 13 residues. Here the CDR3 reads CASSSTGSYGYTF. CDR3 nucleotides: TGTGCCAGCAGTTCAACAGGGAGCTATGGCTACACCTTC.

This chain uses TRBV6-5 with TRBJ2-1; 7 nucleotides align to TRBD1. The J segment lost 1 base and the V segment lost 6 bases, leaving 6 bases of the junction unmatched. The germline gives CDR1 MNHEY, CDR2 SVGAGI. CDR3 length: 15 amino acids. The CDR3 nucleotides are TGTGCCAGCAGCCCGACAGGGATTTCCTACAATGAGCAGTTCTTC. Its translation: CASSPTGISYNEQFF.

This rearrangement joins TRBV6-6 to TRBJ2-1; D gene uncertain. This CDR3 region has 15 residues. V dropped 0 bases and J dropped 2 bases, with 8 bases sitting between them. Germline V gene lookup returns CDR1 MNHNY and CDR2 SVGAGI (reference sequence). For the CDR3, the DNA is TGTGCCAGCAGTTACTCACTGGGTACCTACAATGAGCAGTTCTTC. Translated: CASSYSLGTYNEQFF.

The V and J genes are TRBV6-1 and TRBJ2-7, with D possibly matching TRBD1 (5 bases). From germline, CDR1 is MNHNS and CDR2 SASEGT. Trimming shortened V by 5 bases and J by 4 bases, and 15 bases separated the two germline ends. The CDR3 contains 14 residues. The DNA for the CDR3 is TGTGCCAGCAGTCGCGCAAGGGGATTATACGAGCAGTACTTC. Encoded protein: CASSRARGLYEQYF.

V and J are TRBV30 and TRBJ2-1; 8 bases align to TRBD2. Germline loops: CDR1 GTSNPN, CDR2 SVGIG (reference sequence). The V segment lost 0 bases and the J segment 7 bases; nucleotides outside the gene matches: 8. The CDR3 runs 15 residues. CDR3 sequence (DNA): TGTGCCTGGAGTGTCCGGGGACTAGGTGGGAATGAGCAGTTCTTC. Translated: CAWSVRGLGGNEQFF.

This clone was observed once. The chain carries TRBV25-1 and TRBJ1-6; no firm D call. This CDR3 has 16 amino acids. The germline V and J ends were trimmed by 4 bases and 0 bases, with 10 bases remaining between them. Germline CDR1 reads MGHDK; CDR2 reads SYGVNS. CDR3 in amino acids: CASSGASSSYNSPLHF. As DNA, the CDR3 is TGTGCCAGCAGTGGAGCGAGTTCCTCCTATAATTCACCCCTCCACTTT.

The chain couples TRBV5-1 to TRBJ2-2, with no clear D. The V end was cut by 2 bases, the J end by 6 bases, with 8 bases between. This CDR3 has 13 amino acids. Germline loops: CDR1 SGHRS, CDR2 YFSETQ. The CDR3 region is CASSLHSPGELFF. CDR3 coding DNA: TGCGCCAGCAGCTTACACAGTCCCGGGGAGCTGTTTTTT.

The chain employs TRBV29-1 and TRBJ2-5, with 7 positions matching TRBD2. With V trimmed by 5 bases and J by 4 bases, 4 bases remained unmatched. Germline values: CDR1 SQVTM, CDR2 ANQGSEA. The CDR3 runs 12 residues. CDR3 coding DNA: TGCAGCGTTCTGACTAGCAGAGAGACCCAGTACTTC. It specifies CSVLTSRETQYF.

CDR3 protein: CAWRPAGGPYEQYF. As DNA, the CDR3 is TGTGCCTGGAGGCCAGCGGGTGGGCCCTACGAGCAGTACTTC. The chain uses TRBV30 and TRBJ2-7; D possibly corresponds to TRBD2 (6 bases). Germline lookup yields CDR1 GTSNPN and CDR2 SVGIG (reference sequence). Trimming shortened V by 3 bases and J by 2 bases, and 14 bases separated the two germline ends. The CDR3 is 14 residues long.

The chain joins TRBV6-5 to TRBJ2-7; D is undetermined. The CDR3 runs 14 residues. Deletions cut 2 bases from V and 5 bases from J, with 13 bases between. The germline V gene has CDR1 MNHEY and CDR2 SVGAGI. CDR3 coding DNA: TGTGCCAGCAGTTACAATTCCGGGTCAGACGAGCAGTACTTC. It translates to CASSYNSGSDEQYF.

The CDR3 here is CSVAYRSMLNTEAFF. The CDR3 region has the DNA TGCAGCGTTGCCTACAGGTCAATGTTGAACACTGAAGCTTTCTTT. This chain uses TRBV29-1 with TRBJ1-1, with TRBD1 as a possible D gene (5 bases). The germline V and J ends were trimmed by 4 bases and 0 bases, with 15 bases remaining between them. This CDR3 spans 15 amino acids. Germline V lookup: CDR1 SQVTM, CDR2 ANQGSEA.

V and J are TRBV7-8 and TRBJ1-1, with D uncertain. This CDR3 has 15 amino acids. The germline V gene encodes CDR1 SGHVS and CDR2 FQNEAQ. Trimming left V 7 bases short and J 0 bases short, with 15 bases between. DNA for the CDR3: TGTGCCAGCATACGAGGGTCAGCAATGAACACTGAAGCTTTCTTT. It encodes CASIRGSAMNTEAFF. Full variable domain (missing parts from reference TRBV7-8 and TRBJ1-1): GAGVSQSPRYKVAKRGQDVALRCDPISGHVSLFWYQQALGQGPEFLTYFQNEAQLDKSGLPSDRFFAERPEGSVSTLKIQRTQQEDSAVYLCASIRGSAMNTEAFFGQGTRLTVV.